The 9 T cell receptor beta chains presented below share a single source sample, sequenced in a study of T-cell reconstitution after alpha-beta-depleted transplantation in children. TCRbeta library construction was performed incorporating unique molecular identifiers. MiXCR, run by TCRdb on the PCR reads, gives a single entry per CDR3 protein. The table shows about 640,000 distinct CDR3 sequences, with approximately 13% occurring only once. Specimen: PBMCs, mostly from graft donor cells, collected 360 days after TCRalphabeta/CD19-depleted stem cell transplant. The receptors originated from a male patient aged 10 to 17 who had a stem cell transplant for acute myeloid leukemia, so the T cells may come from the graft donor.

This clonotype was detected ten times or more. The V and J genes are TRBV20-1 and TRBJ2-5; D not certain. V lost 5 bases to trimming and J lost 2 bases, with 12 bases between them. CDR3 length: 13 residues. The germline V gene has CDR1 DFQATT and CDR2 SNEGSKA (reference sequence). The CDR3 spells CSAPPLDQETQYF. Here the CDR3 DNA reads TGCAGTGCTCCACCCCTAGATCAAGAGACCCAGTACTTC.

Only a few counts were recorded for this clonotype. V gene TRBV7-2 combines with J gene TRBJ1-2; a possible D gene is TRBD1 (5 bases). The CDR3 has 15 residues. CDR1 and CDR2 from the germline V gene are SGHTA and FQGNSA. The V and J ends lost 1 base and 2 bases respectively, with 11 bases between them. The CDR3 protein is CASSLVSGTNYGYTF. The CDR3 DNA reads TGTGCCAGCAGCTTAGTTTCGGGGACCAACTATGGCTACACCTTC.

This clonotype was seen only a few times. Written as DNA, the CDR3 is TGTGCCAGCAGCCAAGAGAGGTACGAGCAGTACTTC. This translates into CASSQERYEQYF. The V gene is TRBV3-1, the J gene TRBJ2-7; D unresolved. Germline-derived CDR1 and CDR2 are LGHDT and YNNKEL (reference sequence). This CDR3 spans 12 amino acids. The V gene lost 0 bases and the J gene lost 4 bases, with 4 bases spanning the gap.

CDR3 bases: TGTGCCAGCAGCCAAGGTGGGACTAGCGGGTGGAACACAGATACGCAGTATTTT. It translates to CASSQGGTSGWNTDTQYF. This chain joins TRBV11-1 and TRBJ2-3; 12 bases align to TRBD2. Germline trimming cut 5 bases from V and 2 bases from J; bases unmatched to any gene: 11. CDR3 length: 18 amino acids. Germline CDR1 SGHAT, CDR2 FQDESV (reference sequence).

The chain combines TRBV12-3 or TRBV12-4 with TRBJ2-5; D call uncertain. The V and J ends lost 3 bases and 5 bases respectively, with 7 bases between them. CDR3 length: 12 amino acids. CDR3 DNA sequence: TGTGCCAGCAGTTTTACCGGGGAGACCCAGTACTTC. Its protein product is CASSFTGETQYF.

V usage is TRBV4-2 and J usage is TRBJ2-1; D is possibly TRBD1 or TRBD2 (5 bases each). There are 17 residues in the CDR3. Trimming shortened V by 2 bases and J by 8 bases, and 22 bases separated the two germline ends. CDR1 and CDR2 (germline): LGHNA, YNFKEQ. The CDR3 here is CASSQQYRDLLGYEQFF. The CDR3 DNA follows: TGTGCCAGCAGCCAACAGTACCGGGACCTTCTAGGTTATGAGCAGTTCTTC.

J is TRBJ2-1 and V is TRBV4-3, with 10 positions matching TRBD2. CDR3 length: 17 amino acids. Trimming at V came to 1 base and at J to 6 bases, leaving 9 bases not matched to a gene. Per germline, CDR1 LGHNA and CDR2 YSLEER. CDR3 loop: CASSQVRASGSLNEQFF. The CDR3 region has the DNA TGCGCCAGCAGCCAAGTTCGGGCTAGCGGGAGTCTCAATGAGCAGTTCTTC.

This clonotype occurred many times. V usage is TRBV12-5 and J usage is TRBJ2-2; 8 bases line up with TRBD2. V gave up 1 base and J gave up 0 bases; unmatched junction bases: 7. This CDR3 is built from 18 residues. The germline gives CDR1 LGHNT, CDR2 FRNRAP. CDR3 region: CASGLGLALHSNTGELFF. The CDR3 bases are TGTGCTAGTGGTTTGGGACTAGCGCTACATTCGAACACCGGGGAGCTGTTTTTT.

The gene calls are TRBV20-1 and TRBJ1-1; a weak D match, TRBD1 (5 bases). Germline CDR1 DFQATT, CDR2 SNEGSKA (reference sequence). The CDR3 runs 16 residues. V gave up 6 bases and J gave up 4 bases, with 24 bases separating them. The DNA for the CDR3 is TGCAGTGCCCTTCGGCCAGGGTCTTGGCTTGGCACTGAAGCTTTCTTT. Protein sequence: CSALRPGSWLGTEAFF.